Following are 31 T cell receptor beta chains from one sample sequenced in a study of shared clonotypes between healthy human individuals (dated by TCRdb to about 2020). CD8 naive samples were CD45RO-negative cells positively selected for CCR7, giving a CD45RA+CCR7+ population that excluded TemRA cells. Libraries came from the immunoSEQ multiplex PCR assay. TCRdb carries this immuneACCESS record with in-frame sequences only. Its versions omit some clonotypes, under half of them owing to an unresolved V gene in the studies checked, with the rest unexplained. Across this sample there are about 580,000 clones, with more than 95% seen only once. 0.25% to 0.35% of the sample goes to the ten largest clones. The sequenced sample consisted of naive CD8+ T cells sorted from blood. Interpreted using the paper, the cell subset or site label stands for: CD45RA+CCR7+. Source of these receptors: a man aged 30-40 years in good health.

The V gene is TRBV29-1, the J gene TRBJ1-1, with D perhaps TRBD1 (5 bases). Between the trimmed V and J ends, which lost 4 bases and 5 bases, there was a span of 11 bases. Germline V CDR1 and CDR2: SQVTM, ANQGSEA. The CDR3 contains 12 residues. The CDR3 nucleotides are TGCAGCGTTGCCAGGGAGGGTACTGAAGCTTTCTTT. Translated: CSVAREGTEAFF.

The chain couples TRBV9 to TRBJ2-3, with 10 positions matching TRBD2. The CDR3 covers 16 residues. CDR1 is SGDLS and CDR2 is YYNGEE in the germline V gene. Trimming took 4 bases from V and 0 from J; bases not matched to a gene: 5. CDR3: CASSHGLAASTDTQYF. Here the CDR3 DNA reads TGTGCCAGCAGCCATGGACTAGCGGCGAGCACAGATACGCAGTATTTT.

V and J are TRBV25-1 and TRBJ2-5, with unresolved D. V lost 5 bases to trimming and J lost 7 bases, with 14 bases between them. The CDR3 is 13 residues long. Germline assignment: CDR1 MGHDK and CDR2 SYGVNS. The CDR3 reads CASSQDRVGTQYF. CDR3 DNA sequence: TGTGCCAGCAGTCAAGACCGTGTAGGGACCCAGTACTTC.

V and J are TRBV6-1 and TRBJ2-7; D tentatively fits TRBD1 or TRBD2 (6 bases each). The CDR3 extends over 18 amino acids. V dropped 4 bases and J dropped 4 bases, with 26 bases sitting between them. Germline CDR1 and CDR2: MNHNS and SASEGT. The CDR3 protein is CASSGTVTLAGRSYEQYF. Written as DNA, the CDR3 is TGTGCCAGCAGTGGGACAGTTACCTTGGCGGGACGTAGTTACGAGCAGTACTTC.

This clone was observed a single time. This sequence joins TRBV27 and TRBJ2-5; 9 positions agree with TRBD2. The CDR3 loop spans 16 amino acids. Germline-derived CDR1 and CDR2 are MNHEY and SMNVEV (reference sequence). The junction had 5 bases not matched to a gene; V was cut back by 0 bases and J by 3 bases. The CDR3 DNA reads as TGTGCCAGCAGTTTATCCACGGCGGGAGGGGAAGAGACCCAGTACTTC. Translating gives CASSLSTAGGEETQYF.

The genes are TRBV7-9 and TRBJ2-1; D is undetermined. The CDR3 is 13 amino acids. CDR1 is SEHNR and CDR2 is FQNEAQ in the germline V gene (reference sequence). Trimming cost V 2 bases and J 5 bases, with 7 bases left between them. CDR3 DNA: TGTGCCAGCAGCTTAAACTTTAACAATGAGCAGTTCTTC. Its translation: CASSLNFNNEQFF.

The chain has TRBV19 and TRBJ2-7, with D perhaps being TRBD1 or TRBD2 (5 bases each). Trimming removed 7 bases from V and 4 bases from J, with 17 bases in between. The CDR3 contains 14 residues. Germline loops: CDR1 LNHDA, CDR2 SQIVND (reference sequence). The CDR3 DNA follows: TGTGCCAGTAATACCCGGGACGCAGGTTACGAGCAGTACTTC. This translates into CASNTRDAGYEQYF.

V usage is TRBV29-1 and J usage is TRBJ2-1; no definite D call. Germline V lookup: CDR1 SQVTM, CDR2 ANQGSEA. The V gene lost 0 bases and the J gene lost 10 bases, with 10 bases spanning the gap. The CDR3 extends over 12 amino acids. The CDR3 DNA reads TGCAGCGTTGAAGAATTGGTGGAGGAGCAGTTCTTC. It codes for CSVEELVEEQFF.

V gene TRBV29-1 combines with J gene TRBJ1-2, with D hard to call. From germline, CDR1 is SQVTM and CDR2 ANQGSEA. Trimming removed 3 bases at V and 5 bases at J, with 19 bases between. The CDR3 has 15 amino acids. DNA for the CDR3: TGCAGCGTTGAGCCCCAGAACGGGAGAGCTTATGGCTACACCTTC. This gives the protein CSVEPQNGRAYGYTF.

The V gene is TRBV5-8, the J gene TRBJ2-2; weak D call: TRBD2 (5 bases). CDR3 length equals 14 residues. Looked up from germline, CDR1 is SGHTS and CDR2 is YDEGEE. Trimming took off 0 bases at V and 4 bases at J, with 7 bases between the two ends. CDR3 loop: CASSLVAFTGELFF. The CDR3 nucleotides are TGTGCCAGCAGCTTGGTAGCGTTCACCGGGGAGCTGTTTTTT.

V is TRBV27 and J is TRBJ2-3; 10 nucleotides align to TRBD2. Germline V CDR1 and CDR2: MNHEY, SMNVEV (reference sequence). The CDR3 spans 13 residues. V lost 7 bases to trimming and J lost 4 bases; unmatched junction nucleotides: 2. In DNA, the CDR3 is TGTGCCAGCAAAGCGGGAGGGTCAGATACGCAGTATTTT. Its translation is CASKAGGSDTQYF.

This clone has just one count. The chain couples TRBV30 to TRBJ2-7; D call uncertain. Trimming removed 0 bases from V and 1 base from J, with 7 bases in between. CDR3 length: 13 amino acids. Germline V gene sequence: CDR1 GTSNPN, CDR2 SVGIG (reference sequence). CDR3 bases: TGTGCCTGGAGTGTACAAGGATCCTACGAGCAGTACTTC. Encoded protein: CAWSVQGSYEQYF.

J is TRBJ2-1 and V is TRBV25-1; no reliable D call. CDR1 is MGHDK, CDR2 SYGVNS, per germline. Trimming took 4 bases from V and 4 from J, leaving 2 bases between them. This CDR3 is built from 11 residues. The CDR3 bases are TGTGCCAGCAGTGGGTACAATGAGCAGTTCTTC. Protein: CASSGYNEQFF.

The J gene is TRBJ2-7, the V gene TRBV7-9; D uncertain. From germline, CDR1 is SEHNR and CDR2 FQNEAQ (reference sequence). V lost 1 base to trimming and J lost 6 bases, with 7 bases between them. CDR3 size: 12 residues. The CDR3: CASSLVALEQYF. The DNA for the CDR3 is TGTGCCAGCAGCTTAGTGGCTCTCGAGCAGTACTTC.

The V gene is TRBV5-1, the J gene TRBJ2-2, with D unresolved. The CDR3 is 15 amino acids. Germline CDR1 is SGHRS and CDR2 is YFSETQ. Between the trimmed V and J ends, which lost 0 bases and 1 base, there was a span of 7 bases. This CDR3 is CASSLGHLNTGELFF. CDR3 bases: TGCGCCAGCAGCTTGGGACACCTGAACACCGGGGAGCTGTTTTTT. The full variable domain, with the rest looked up from reference TRBV5-1 and TRBJ2-2, is KAGVTQTPRYLIKTRGQQVTLSCSPISGHRSVSWYQQTPGQGLQFLFEYFSETQRNKGNFPGRFSGRQFSNSRSEMNVSTLELGDSALYLCASSLGHLNTGELFFGEGSRLTVL.

This clone was recorded once. The CDR3 here is CASSLGQGGMNTEAFF. The DNA for the CDR3 is TGTGCCAGCAGCCTGGGACAGGGGGGCATGAACACTGAAGCTTTCTTT. This chain links TRBV11-2 with TRBJ1-1; 11 bases align to TRBD1. Germline V gives CDR1 SGHAT, CDR2 FQNNGV. This CDR3 comprises 16 residues. With 5 bases clipped from V and 0 bases from J, the junction kept 5 bases outside the gene matches.

The chain recombines TRBV6-1 with TRBJ1-2; a possible D gene is TRBD1 (5 bases). With 2 bases removed from V and 3 bases from J, the gap between germline ends came to 22 bases. In germline, CDR1 is MNHNS, CDR2 SASEGT. The CDR3 has 18 residues. This CDR3 reads CASSESGGDLVVDYGYTF. The DNA for the CDR3 is TGTGCCAGCAGTGAAAGTGGAGGGGATTTAGTGGTTGACTATGGCTACACCTTC.

The CDR3 coding sequence is TGTGCCAGCAGTTACTCGACAGGGTATCAAATTGGCTACACCTTC. This codes for CASSYSTGYQIGYTF. The V and J genes are TRBV6-6 and TRBJ1-2; 7 nucleotides match TRBD1. From germline, CDR1 is MNHNY and CDR2 SVGAGI (reference sequence). The CDR3 is made up of 15 amino acids. V trimming: 0 bases; J trimming: 7 bases; junction bases outside the gene matches: 8.

V gene TRBV19 combines with J gene TRBJ2-1, with D possibly TRBD1 on 5 matching bases. The ends were cut back, 4 bases at V and 4 bases at J, with 11 bases in the middle. The length of the CDR3 is 14 residues. Per germline, CDR1 LNHDA and CDR2 SQIVND (reference sequence). DNA of the CDR3: TGTGCCAGTAGTAACCAGGGCCGTTACAATGAGCAGTTCTTC. Translating it yields CASSNQGRYNEQFF.

J is TRBJ2-7 and V is TRBV28; 7 bases line up with TRBD1. Losses at the gene ends were 6 bases for V and 4 bases for J; bases not matched to a gene: 9. This CDR3 contains 14 residues. Germline loops: CDR1 MDHEN, CDR2 SYDVKM. The CDR3 is CASSPQGVSYEQYF. In DNA, the CDR3 is TGTGCCAGCAGCCCCCAGGGGGTAAGTTACGAGCAGTACTTC.

This chain uses TRBV10-3 with TRBJ2-3; 7 bases are shared with TRBD1. Germline assignment: CDR1 ENHRY and CDR2 SYGVKD. Trimming cost V 6 bases and J 2 bases; bases outside gene matches: 5. CDR3 length: 14 residues. This CDR3 is CAISRDRYTDTQYF. DNA of the CDR3: TGTGCCATCAGCAGGGACAGATACACAGATACGCAGTATTTT.

The V and J genes are TRBV28 and TRBJ2-5, with a tentative D call TRBD2 (6 bases). This CDR3 contains 16 residues. Between the trimmed V and J ends, which lost 8 bases and 1 base, there was a span of 20 bases. In germline, CDR1 is MDHEN, CDR2 SYDVKM. CDR3 coding DNA: TGTGCCAGCGCGAATCCCCCGGGAGAGGTCCAAGAGACCCAGTACTTC. Its translation: CASANPPGEVQETQYF.

Regarding this clone: Other DNA sequences in the sample encode the same CDR3. The chain joins TRBV7-9 to TRBJ2-7, with D possibly TRBD2 on 7 matching bases. Trimming took off 2 bases at V and 6 bases at J, with 8 bases between the two ends. Per germline, CDR1 SEHNR and CDR2 FQNEAQ (reference sequence). The CDR3 contains 12 residues. This CDR3 reads CASSLRGGEQYF. CDR3 nucleotides: TGTGCCAGCAGCTTAAGGGGGGGCGAGCAGTACTTC.

The chain combines TRBV11-2 with TRBJ2-6; D is ambiguous. CDR3 size: 16 residues. CDR1 is SGHAT, CDR2 FQNNGV, per germline. Trimming cost V 5 bases and J 0 bases, with 11 bases left between them. DNA for the CDR3: TGTGCCAGCAGCCTCGGACGGATCTCTGGGGCCAACGTCCTGACTTTC. It is translated as CASSLGRISGANVLTF.

This clone has a single count. The chain links TRBV28 to TRBJ2-7, with D hard to call. Germline V gives CDR1 MDHEN, CDR2 SYDVKM. V lost 7 bases, J lost 2 bases, and 18 bases lay in between. The CDR3 extends over 15 amino acids. The CDR3 DNA follows: TGTGCCAGCATCCCAACTGCTGATAGCCCCTACGAGCAGTACTTC. This codes for CASIPTADSPYEQYF.

The chain joins TRBV10-3 to TRBJ2-3; D perhaps matches TRBD2 (6 bases). Looked up from germline, CDR1 is ENHRY and CDR2 is SYGVKD. The CDR3 runs to 11 residues. Trimming shortened V by 6 bases and J by 10 bases, and 11 bases separated the two germline ends. The chain's CDR3 is CAIRLGEAQYF. The CDR3 DNA reads TGTGCCATCAGGCTAGGGGAGGCGCAGTATTTT.

J is TRBJ1-2 and V is TRBV9; D remains ambiguous. Germline CDR1 SGDLS, CDR2 YYNGEE. Trimming stripped 0 bases from V and 8 bases from J, with 14 bases between. The CDR3 is 14 amino acids. CDR3 bases: TGTGCCAGCAGCGTAGGCAGCACAGCTCACGGCTACACCTTC. It codes for CASSVGSTAHGYTF.

The chain is built from TRBV19 and TRBJ2-5, with 7 positions matching TRBD2. With 3 bases clipped from V and 3 bases from J, the junction kept 4 bases outside the gene matches. The V gene's germline CDR1 is LNHDA and CDR2 SQIVND (reference sequence). CDR3 size: 14 residues. In nucleotides, the CDR3 is TGTGCCAGTAGTATCTTGGGAGGGGAAGAGACCCAGTACTTC. Translation gives CASSILGGEETQYF.

This clone was detected only once. The gene calls are TRBV2 and TRBJ2-1, with 7 bases identical to TRBD2. The V gene's germline CDR1 is SNHLY and CDR2 FYNNEI. This CDR3 has 14 residues. The V segment lost 10 bases and the J segment 4 bases; nucleotides outside the gene matches: 10. The CDR3 DNA reads as TGTGCCAAGAGGCGGGAGACGGATTACAATGAGCAGTTCTTC. Its translation is CAKRRETDYNEQFF.

The chain is built from TRBV28 and TRBJ1-2; D might be TRBD1 (6 bases). Between the trimmed V and J ends, which lost 6 bases and 8 bases, there was a span of 19 bases. Looked up from germline, CDR1 is MDHEN and CDR2 is SYDVKM. The CDR3 is 14 residues long. Here the CDR3 reads CASRVDSALGGYTF. The CDR3 DNA reads TGTGCCAGCAGAGTGGACAGTGCCCTTGGCGGCTACACCTTC.

The V call is TRBV9, the J call TRBJ1-3; no clear D. V was shortened by 7 bases and J by 5 bases, with 7 bases between the two germline ends. The CDR3 has 11 residues. Per germline, CDR1 SGDLS and CDR2 YYNGEE. The CDR3 protein is CASGFRNTIYF. The CDR3 DNA is TGTGCCAGCGGGTTCAGAAACACCATATATTTT.